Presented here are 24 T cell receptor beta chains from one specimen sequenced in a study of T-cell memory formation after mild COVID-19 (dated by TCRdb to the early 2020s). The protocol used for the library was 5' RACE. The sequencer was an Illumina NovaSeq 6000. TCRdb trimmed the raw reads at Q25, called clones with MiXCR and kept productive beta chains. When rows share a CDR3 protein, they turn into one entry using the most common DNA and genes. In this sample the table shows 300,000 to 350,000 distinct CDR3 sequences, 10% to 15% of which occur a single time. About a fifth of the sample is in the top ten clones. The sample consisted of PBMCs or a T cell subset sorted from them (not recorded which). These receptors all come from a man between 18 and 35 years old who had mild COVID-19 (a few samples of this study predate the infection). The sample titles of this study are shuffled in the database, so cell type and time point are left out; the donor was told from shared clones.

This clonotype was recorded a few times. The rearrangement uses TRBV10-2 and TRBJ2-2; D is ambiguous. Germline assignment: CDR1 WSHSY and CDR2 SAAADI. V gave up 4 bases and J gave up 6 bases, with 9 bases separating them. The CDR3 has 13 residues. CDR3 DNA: TGCGCCAGCAGTGTGGGCTCCCCCGGGGAGCTGTTTTTT. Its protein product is CASSVGSPGELFF.

CDR3 region: CSARDPGNPYEQYV. CDR3 sequence (DNA): TGCAGTGCTAGAGACCCAGGGAACCCCTACGAGCAGTACGTC. This sequence joins TRBV20-1 and TRBJ2-7; a possible D gene is TRBD1 (5 bases). The CDR3 contains 14 residues. Germline V gene data show CDR1 as DFQATT and CDR2 as SNEGSKA (reference sequence). V lost 0 bases and J 2 bases, leaving 11 bases between the germline ends.

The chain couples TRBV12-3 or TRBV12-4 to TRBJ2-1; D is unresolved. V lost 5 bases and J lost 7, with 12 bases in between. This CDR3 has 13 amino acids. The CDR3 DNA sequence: TGTGCCAGCAGTCCCCAGGTGGGGAATGAGCAGTTCTTC. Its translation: CASSPQVGNEQFF.

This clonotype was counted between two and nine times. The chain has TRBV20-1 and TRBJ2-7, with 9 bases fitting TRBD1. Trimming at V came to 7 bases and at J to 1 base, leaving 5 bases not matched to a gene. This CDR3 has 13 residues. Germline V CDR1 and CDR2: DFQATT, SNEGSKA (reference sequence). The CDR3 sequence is CSVPGQGSYEQYV. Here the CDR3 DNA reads TGCAGTGTTCCGGGACAGGGTTCCTACGAGCAGTACGTC.

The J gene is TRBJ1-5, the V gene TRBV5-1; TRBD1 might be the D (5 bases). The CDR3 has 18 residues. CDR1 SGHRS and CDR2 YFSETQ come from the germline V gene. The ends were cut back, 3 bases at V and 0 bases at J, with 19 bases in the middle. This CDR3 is CASSSRGRTGNSNQPQHF. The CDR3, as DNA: TGCGCCAGCAGCTCCCGGGGCCGTACGGGAAATAGCAATCAGCCCCAGCATTTT.

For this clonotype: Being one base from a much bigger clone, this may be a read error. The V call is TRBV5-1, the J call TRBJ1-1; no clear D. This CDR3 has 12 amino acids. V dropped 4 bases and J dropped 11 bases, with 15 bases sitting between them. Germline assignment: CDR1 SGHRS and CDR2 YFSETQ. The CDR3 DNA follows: TGCGCCAGCAGCAGCCACGCGAGTATCGCTTTCTTT. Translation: CASSSHASIAFF. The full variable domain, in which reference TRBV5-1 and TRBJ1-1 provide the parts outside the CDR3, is KAGVTQTPRYLIKTRGQQVTLSCSPISGHRSVSWYQQTPGQGLQFLFEYFSETQRNKGNFPGRFSGRQFSNSRSEMNVSTLELGDSALYLCASSSHASIAFFGQGTRLTVV.

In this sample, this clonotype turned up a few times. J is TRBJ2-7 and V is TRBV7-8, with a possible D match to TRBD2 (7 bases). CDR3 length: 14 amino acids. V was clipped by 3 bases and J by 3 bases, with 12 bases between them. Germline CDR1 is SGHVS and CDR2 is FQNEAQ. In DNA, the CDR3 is TGTGCCAGCAGCTTTGGGGGGGCTCTCTACGAGCAGTACTTC. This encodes CASSFGGALYEQYF.

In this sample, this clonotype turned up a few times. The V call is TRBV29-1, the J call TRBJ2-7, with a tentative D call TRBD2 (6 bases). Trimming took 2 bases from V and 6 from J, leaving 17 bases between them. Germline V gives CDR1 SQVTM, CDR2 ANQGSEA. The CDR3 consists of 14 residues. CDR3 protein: CSVERGRGSPEQYF. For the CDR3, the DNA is TGCAGCGTTGAACGGGGGAGAGGCAGTCCCGAGCAGTACTTC.

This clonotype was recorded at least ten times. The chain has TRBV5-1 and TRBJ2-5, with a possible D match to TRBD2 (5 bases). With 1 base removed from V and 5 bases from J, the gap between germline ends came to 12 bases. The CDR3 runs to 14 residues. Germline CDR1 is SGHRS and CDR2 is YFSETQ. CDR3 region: CASSLSLADETQYF. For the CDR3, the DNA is TGCGCCAGCAGCTTGTCGCTAGCTGATGAGACCCAGTACTTC.

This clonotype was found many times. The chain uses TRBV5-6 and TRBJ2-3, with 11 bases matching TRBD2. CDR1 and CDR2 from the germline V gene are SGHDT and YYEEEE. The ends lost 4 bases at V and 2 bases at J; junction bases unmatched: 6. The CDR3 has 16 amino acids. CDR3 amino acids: CASSPSGGRDTDTQYF. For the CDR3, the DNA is TGTGCCAGCAGCCCTAGCGGGGGGCGGGACACAGATACGCAGTATTTT.

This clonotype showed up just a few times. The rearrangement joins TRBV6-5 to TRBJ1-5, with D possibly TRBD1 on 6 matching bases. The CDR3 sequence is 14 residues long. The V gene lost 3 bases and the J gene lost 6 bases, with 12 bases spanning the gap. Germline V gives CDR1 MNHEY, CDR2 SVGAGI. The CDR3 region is CASSYSGEVQPQHF. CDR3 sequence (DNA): TGTGCCAGCAGTTATTCAGGGGAAGTTCAGCCCCAGCATTTT.

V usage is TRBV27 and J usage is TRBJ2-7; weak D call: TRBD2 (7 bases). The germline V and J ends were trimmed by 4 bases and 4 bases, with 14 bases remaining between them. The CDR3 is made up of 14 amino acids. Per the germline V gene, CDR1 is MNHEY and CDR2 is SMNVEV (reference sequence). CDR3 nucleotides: TGTGCCAGCAGTTGGCGGGGGCTGATATACGAGCAGTACTTC. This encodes CASSWRGLIYEQYF.

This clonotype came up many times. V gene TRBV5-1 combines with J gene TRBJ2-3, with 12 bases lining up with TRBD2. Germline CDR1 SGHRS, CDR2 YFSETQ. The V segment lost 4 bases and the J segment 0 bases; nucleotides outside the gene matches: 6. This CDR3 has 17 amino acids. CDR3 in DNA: TGCGCCAGCAGCCCCGGACTAGCGGGGACTAGCACAGATACGCAGTATTTT. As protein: CASSPGLAGTSTDTQYF.

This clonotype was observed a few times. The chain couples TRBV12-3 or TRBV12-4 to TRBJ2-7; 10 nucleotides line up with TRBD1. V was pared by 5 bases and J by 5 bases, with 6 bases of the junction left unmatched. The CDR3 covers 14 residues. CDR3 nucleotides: TGTGCCAGCAGTCGAACCGGGACAGGGGACGAGCAGTACTTC. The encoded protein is CASSRTGTGDEQYF.

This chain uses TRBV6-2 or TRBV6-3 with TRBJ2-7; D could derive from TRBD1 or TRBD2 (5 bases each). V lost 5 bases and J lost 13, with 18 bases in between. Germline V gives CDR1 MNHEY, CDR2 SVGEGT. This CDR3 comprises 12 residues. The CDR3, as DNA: TGTGCCAGCAGTACCCCGGGACGGAGTATCTACGTC. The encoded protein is CASSTPGRSIYV.

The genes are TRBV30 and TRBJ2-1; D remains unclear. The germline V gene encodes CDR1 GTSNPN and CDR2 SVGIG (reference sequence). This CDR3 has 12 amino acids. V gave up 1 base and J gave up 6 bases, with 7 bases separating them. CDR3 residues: CAWSAQGNEQFF. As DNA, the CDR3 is TGTGCCTGGAGTGCCCAAGGCAATGAGCAGTTCTTC.

The DNA for the CDR3 is TGTGCCAGCAGTGGAGCAGGGTATGAGCAGTTCTTC. Translated, it gives CASSGAGYEQFF. The V call is TRBV2, the J call TRBJ2-1; D might be TRBD1 (5 bases). This CDR3 has 12 residues. Per germline, CDR1 SNHLY and CDR2 FYNNEI. V shed 4 bases and J shed 8 bases, with 9 bases lying between them.

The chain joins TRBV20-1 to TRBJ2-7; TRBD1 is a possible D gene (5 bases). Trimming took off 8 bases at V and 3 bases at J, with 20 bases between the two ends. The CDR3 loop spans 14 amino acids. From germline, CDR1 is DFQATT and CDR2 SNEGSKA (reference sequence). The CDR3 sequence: CSTQARTNLYEQYV. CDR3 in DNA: TGCAGTACACAGGCTAGGACCAATCTCTACGAGCAGTACGTC.

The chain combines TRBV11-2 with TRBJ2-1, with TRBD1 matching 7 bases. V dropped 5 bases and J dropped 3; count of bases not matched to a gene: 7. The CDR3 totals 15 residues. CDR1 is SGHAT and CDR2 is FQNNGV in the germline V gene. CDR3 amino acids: CASSATGVVYNEQFF. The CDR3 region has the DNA TGTGCCAGCAGCGCAACAGGGGTTGTCTACAATGAGCAGTTCTTC.

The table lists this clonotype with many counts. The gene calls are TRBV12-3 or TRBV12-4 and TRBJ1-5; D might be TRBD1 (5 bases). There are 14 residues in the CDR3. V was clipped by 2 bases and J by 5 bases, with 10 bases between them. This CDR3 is CASSLSGGYQPQHF. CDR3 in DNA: TGTGCCAGCAGTTTATCGGGGGGATATCAGCCCCAGCATTTT.

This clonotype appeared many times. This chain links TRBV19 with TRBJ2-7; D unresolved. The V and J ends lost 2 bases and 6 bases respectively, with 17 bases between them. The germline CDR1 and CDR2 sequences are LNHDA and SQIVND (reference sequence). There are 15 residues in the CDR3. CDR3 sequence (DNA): TGTGCCAGTAGTATACCCAGGCCGCTAAAGTGCGAGCAGTACGTC. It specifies CASSIPRPLKCEQYV.

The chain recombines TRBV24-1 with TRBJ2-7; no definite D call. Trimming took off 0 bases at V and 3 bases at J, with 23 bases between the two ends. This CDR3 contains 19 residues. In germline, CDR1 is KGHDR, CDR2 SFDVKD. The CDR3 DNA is TGTGCCACCAGTGATTTGCGCGTCTCTGGGTTTACTGGTTGCTACGAGCAGTACGTC. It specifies CATSDLRVSGFTGCYEQYV.

The CDR3 bases are TGTGCCAGCAGCCCCCCCGGCGGGGGGCCCACAGATACGCAGTATTTT. This gives the protein CASSPPGGGPTDTQYF. The chain employs TRBV7-2 and TRBJ2-3; 8 bases are shared with TRBD2. The CDR3 has 16 residues. Germline V CDR1 and CDR2: SGHTA, FQGNSA. The ends lost 5 bases at V and 2 bases at J; junction bases unmatched: 9.

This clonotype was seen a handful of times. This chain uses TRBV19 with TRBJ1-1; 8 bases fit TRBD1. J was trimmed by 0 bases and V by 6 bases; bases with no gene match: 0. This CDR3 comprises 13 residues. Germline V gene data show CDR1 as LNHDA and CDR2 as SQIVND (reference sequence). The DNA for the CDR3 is TGTGCCAGTAGGGACAGGGTGAACACTGAAGCTTTCTTT. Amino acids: CASRDRVNTEAFF.